This TCR beta chain was captured by sequencing in a study of blood T cell repertoires in COVID-19. Study information: Sites in the United States, Italy and Spain provided acute and convalescent COVID-19 samples. The analysed material was cDNA or gDNA that came from T cells, B-cell-depleted T cells, or PBMCs.

Deletions cut 8 bases from V and 2 bases from J, with 9 bases between. The germline gives CDR1 SGHRS, CDR2 YFSETQ. The CDR3 contains 12 residues. Per the study methods: Amplification with reference gene primers provided the estimates of nucleated cell counts. Sequenced by immunoSEQ multiplex PCR; TCRdb stores in-frame clones only, minus some. V and J calls and clone size are given by that table; D and trimming were obtained from the DNA. The profile shows roughly 280,000 clones, 86% of them singletons. This clonotype originated in a man between 35 and 55 years old with active or convalescent COVID-19. This chain connects TRBV5-1 to TRBJ2-3, with no clear D. The sequenced sample consisted of peripheral blood. The chain's CDR3 is CASQELTDTQYF. The CDR3, as DNA: TGCGCCAGTCAGGAACTCACAGATACGCAGTATTTT.